This T cell receptor beta chain was observed in a study of radiation and T cells in renal cell carcinoma. Study results and limitations: In blood, top tumor clones expanded by 2 weeks, shrinking by 4. Baseline intratumoral clonotype presence is unknown without pretreatment biopsies.

Regarding this clone: Its matching antigen is unknown.

The method was immunoSEQ multiplex PCR; TCRdb's version includes in-frame clones alone and lacks a portion of them. Among tens of thousands of clones listed, about 82% were seen once. Time point noted: blood 4 weeks post-SBRT, at nephrectomy. Treatment specified: 15 Gy SBRT to primary tumor, nephrectomy 4 weeks later. Nephrectomy followed 15 Gy stereotactic body radiation by 4 weeks. Serial blood draws occurred at baseline and 2 and 4 weeks post-SBRT. With V trimmed by 6 bases and J by 0 bases, 7 bases remained unmatched. CDR1 and CDR2 (germline): MDHEN, SYDVKM. This CDR3 is 16 amino acids long. This TCR was sampled from a man in his fifties with renal cell carcinoma. J is TRBJ2-2 and V is TRBV28; TRBD2 matches at 7 bases. Source: blood, taken from a patient whose treatment included radiotherapy and nephrectomy. The CDR3 DNA is TGTGCCAGCAGGGACCTAGCGGCCGCGAACACCGGGGAGCTGTTTTTT. It is translated as CASRDLAAANTGELFF.